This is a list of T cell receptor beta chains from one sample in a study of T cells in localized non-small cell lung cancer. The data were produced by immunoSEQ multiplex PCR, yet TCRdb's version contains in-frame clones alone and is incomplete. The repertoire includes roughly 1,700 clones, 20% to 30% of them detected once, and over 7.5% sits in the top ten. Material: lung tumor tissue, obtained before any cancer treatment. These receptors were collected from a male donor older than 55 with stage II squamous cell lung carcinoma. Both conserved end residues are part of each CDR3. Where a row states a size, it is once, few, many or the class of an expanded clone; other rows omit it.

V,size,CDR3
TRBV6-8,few,CASSYGLGSGRYEQYF
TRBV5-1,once,CASSPGLAGGRGAYNEQFF
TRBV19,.,CASSLQGGTGAYEQYF
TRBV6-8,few,CASRPGSGDEQFF
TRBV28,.,CASTTGQMGPTDTQYF
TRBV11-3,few,CASSLSPVNTEAFF
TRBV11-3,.,CASSPRGQGYNEQFF
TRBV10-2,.,CASSESPFRAPRETQYF
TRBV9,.,CASSVKGDGTDTQYF
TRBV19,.,CASSTGGAGTGELFF
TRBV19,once,CATQGHLNQPQHF
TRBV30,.,CAWSKLLAGGYNEQFF
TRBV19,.,CASSMTRGNGIQYF
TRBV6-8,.,CAIRGRAYEQYF
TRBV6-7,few,CASSENYGVNTEAFF
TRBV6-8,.,CASLTGRVGPQHF
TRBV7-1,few,CASSPVSNYGYTF
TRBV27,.,CASSLDALGEAFF
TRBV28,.,CASSLEALTFSGNTIYF
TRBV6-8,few,CASSGQSNQPQHF
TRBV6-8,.,CASSYGGGQYNEQFF
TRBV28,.,CASSIHSGTGGYSNQPQHF
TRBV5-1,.,CASSPRGGNNEQYF
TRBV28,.,CASRMSSGNTIYF
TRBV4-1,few,CASSQAGGSEQYF
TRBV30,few,CAYQREGYEQYF
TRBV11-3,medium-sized,CASSLVGTGDYEQYF
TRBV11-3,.,CASSQGNRVRGYTF
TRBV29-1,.,CSVVGGFYEQYF
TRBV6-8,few,CAIKSPGTEAFF
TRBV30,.,CAWSALGMGVQYF
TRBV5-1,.,CASSSPSGMGETQYF
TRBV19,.,CASSTQGYSYEQYF
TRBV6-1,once,CASSEGLRGTDTQYF
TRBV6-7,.,CASNPQAGGPGTGELFF
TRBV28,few,CASSRRTGPGNTIYF
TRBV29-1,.,CSVGLGFADTQYF
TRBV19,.,CASMGTGSQETQYF
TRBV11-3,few,CASSLWWAGNQPQHF
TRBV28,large,CASTPGGLEQYF
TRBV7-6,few,CASSATVRRGNTEAFF
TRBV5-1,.,CASRLAVSTDTQYF
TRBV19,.,CASSSPGGTDTQYF
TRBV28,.,CASSLFSVGEQFF
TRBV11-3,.,CASSLVTENTEAFF
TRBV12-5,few,CASGLSGGSATYEQYF
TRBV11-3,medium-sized,CASSRNRGTGELFF
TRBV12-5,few,CASGTGDPRGNQPQHF
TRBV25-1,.,CASSPDFFLNTEAFF
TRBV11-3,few,CASSLVGTAGAGNTIYF
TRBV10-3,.,CAISETASEQYF
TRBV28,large,CASYHPGVYRPSFYGYTF
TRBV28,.,CATSDNSYEQYF
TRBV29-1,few,CSAAGRGTDTQYF
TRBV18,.,CASSRGSSYEQYF
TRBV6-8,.,CATITTGQPGNTIYF